This T cell receptor beta chain appears in the sequencing data of a study of cytomegalovirus exposure and HLA in healthy donors. Study-level information: Approximately 85 million unique TCRs from HLA-typed donors made up an early data release. Study-wide findings and caveats: Researchers reported that a few CMV-associated chains were confirmed in vitro as CMV antigen-specific.

Trimming took 6 bases from V and 0 from J; bases not matched to a gene: 11. CDR1 and CDR2 (germline): LNHNV, YYDKDF (reference sequence). CDR3 length equals 18 residues. The PCR made use of 60 Vbeta and 13 Jbeta primers. Method: immunoSEQ multiplex PCR; TCRdb's copy keeps in-frame clones and lacks some. The repertoire consists of some 150,000 clones, with 70% to 85% occurring once and the leading ten covering roughly 1.9%. Turning to this clone: What it binds is unknown.

The clonotype originates from a woman aged 40 to 49 in good health and CMV-seronegative. The sample was PBMCs. This chain connects TRBV15 to TRBJ2-3, with 11 bases aligning to TRBD2. The CDR3 DNA follows: TGTGCCACCAGGGCGACTAGCGGGGATATCCAAAGCACAGATACGCAGTATTTT. This sequence encodes CATRATSGDIQSTDTQYF.